This T cell receptor (beta chain) was identified in a study of T cell responses to AZD1222 COVID-19 vaccine (dated by TCRdb to the early 2020s). In terms of the full investigation: TCR sequencing covered fewer than 250 trial participants: nearly 210 given two doses of AZD1222 and about 26 given two doses of MenACWY control vaccine. Enrollment into the trials was organized by age into subgroups of 18-55, 56-69 and 70-plus years, and those subgroups contained roughly 160, 29 and 62 TCR-sequenced participants, respectively. Beyond this particular receptor, the publication reports: Because no day 14 peak-response samples were available, repertoires were characterized only after the peak T cell response. Conclusions about previously exposed vaccinees were limited because only six AZD1222 recipients were SARS-CoV-2 seropositive at baseline. In the small 56-69-year group, the increase in depth fell short of significance, most likely because of low power. A significant rise in spike-specific TCR breadth and depth was observed after two AZD1222 doses relative to day 0 and relative to MenACWY recipients. CD4 TCRs associated with the vaccine covered the entire spike protein, and the dominant responses were in regions 160-218 and 743-854. Epitopes outside the regions mutated in the B.1.351 and B.1.1.7 variants were reportedly recognized by nearly half of the unique spike-specific TCRs. Most participants were white British and females outnumbered males, and the authors suggested that clonal diversity may have been underestimated.

Of note for this clone: This receptor's antigen is unknown. No qualities accompany the bases; no much larger clone lies one base away. The sample has other DNA sequences that encode this CDR3 too.

The sample's time point label, decoded: about 28 days (+/-7) after the second vaccine dose. AZD1222 recipients given second doses at about 4 weeks or at about 12 weeks were pooled, since spike-specific TCR depth and breadth were not found to differ between the two schedules. The vaccinee samples were drawn from two UK trials, COV001 and COV002, one of which was a single-blind randomized controlled phase 2/3 trial testing AZD1222 (ChAdOx1 nCoV-19) in healthy adults. For TCRbeta chain sequencing, PBMC samples were collected from trial participants at day 0 and at day 28 after the second dose. The CDR3 regions of human TCRbeta chains were subjected to immunosequencing. Turning to the authors' computational methods: Repertoire TCRs were checked for matches against a reference library of SARS-CoV-2-specific TCRs that had been generated using the MIRA antigen-specificity platform. Breadth meant the fraction of unique TCRs that were SARS-CoV-2-associated, whereas depth meant the fraction of total T cells that were SARS-CoV-2-associated. Each spike-specific TCR was assigned to its reactive spike region and to a CD4 or CD8 class using the MIRA data. Log10-transformed breadth and depth values were compared by one-way ANOVA with Sidak's multiple comparisons tests. TCRdb carries this immuneACCESS record with in-frame sequences only. Its versions omit some clonotypes, under half of them owing to an unresolved V gene in the studies checked, with the rest unexplained. That table is the source of V, J and clone size, and D and trimming were worked out from the DNA. The sample table records 150,000 or so clones; just over 90% of these occur just once. The ten top clones hold 1% to 1.5% of the sample.

Its CDR3 holds 12 amino acids, cysteine through phenylalanine. CDR3 DNA is the only sequence kept; it has 36 bases, read in frame from the first base. The trim is 2 bases for V and 3 bases for J, with a gap of 2 bases between the germline ends. The sample in question was peripheral blood, obtained 28 days after the second AZD1222 dose. This chain joins TRBV12-3 or TRBV12-4 to TRBJ1-5; the D gene cannot be resolved reliably. The TCR originated in an adult who received the AZD1222 COVID-19 vaccine. The DNA sequence is TGTGCCAGCAGTTTAACCAATCAGCCCCAGCATTTT. Its protein product is CASSLTNQPQHF.